The sequence of this T cell receptor (beta chain) was determined in a study of blood T cell repertoires in COVID-19. Study as a whole: Sources were T cells, B-cell-depleted T cells, or PBMCs; the material itself was cDNA or gDNA.

As handled by the study authors: Counts of nucleated cells, estimated from reference gene primer amplification, were obtained. Profiled with immunoSEQ multiplex PCR; TCRdb holds only in-frame clones, not every one. The V and J calls and clone size are taken from that table; D and trimming were inferred from the DNA. The table includes approximately 150,000 clones, around 82% detected once. Regarding this clone: The sample has other DNA sequences that encode this CDR3 too.

V was shortened by 0 bases and J by 3 bases, with 13 bases between the two germline ends. The germline V gene encodes CDR1 GTSNPN and CDR2 SVGIG (reference sequence). This CDR3 spans 15 amino acids. Sequenced input: peripheral blood. The chain joins TRBV30 to TRBJ2-3; the D is unclear. The sequence was collected from a human donor with acute or convalescent COVID-19. The donor label of this sample is uncertain. CDR3 in amino acids: CAWSVHRVVTDTQYF. The CDR3 DNA is TGTGCCTGGAGTGTACATCGGGTAGTAACAGATACGCAGTATTTT. Supplemented by reference TRBV30 and TRBJ2-3, the full variable domain reads SQTIHQWPATLVQPVGSPLSLECTVEGTSNPNLYWYRQAAGRGLQLLFYSVGIGQISSEVPQNLSASRPQDRQFILSSKKLLLSDSGFYLCAWSVHRVVTDTQYFGPGTRLTVL.